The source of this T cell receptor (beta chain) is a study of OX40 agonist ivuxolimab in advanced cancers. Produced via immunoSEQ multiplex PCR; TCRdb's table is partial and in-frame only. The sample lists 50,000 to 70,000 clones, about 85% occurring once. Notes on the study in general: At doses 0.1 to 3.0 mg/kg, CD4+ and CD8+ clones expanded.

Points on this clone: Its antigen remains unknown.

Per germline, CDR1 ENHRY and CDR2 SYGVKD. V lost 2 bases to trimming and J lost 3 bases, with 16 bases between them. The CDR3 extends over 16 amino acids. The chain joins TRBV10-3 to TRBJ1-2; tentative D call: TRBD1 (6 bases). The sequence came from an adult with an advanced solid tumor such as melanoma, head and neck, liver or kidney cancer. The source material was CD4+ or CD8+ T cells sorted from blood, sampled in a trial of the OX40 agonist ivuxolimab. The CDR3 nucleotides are TGTGCCATCAGTGAGAGACCCCGGGGGCTAGACTATGGCTACACCTTC. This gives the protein CAISERPRGLDYGYTF.